These T cell receptor beta chains were read from a single sample in a study of T cells after yellow fever vaccination. MiXCR was run by TCRdb on the 5' RACE reads, yielding one entry per CDR3 protein. The sample lists about 400,000 distinct CDR3 sequences, under 7.5% seen once, with around 16% in the top ten. The sample was PBMCs, taken 5 days after the yellow fever booster vaccination. All receptors derive from a man younger than 45 who received the YFV17D yellow fever vaccine. Each CDR3 is given with its conserved first and last residue. D genes are given only for firm matches. A row's size may be missing; if present it is once, few, many or a size class.

few	.	TRBV20-1	TRBJ2-1	CSARARTSQYNEQFF	TGCAGTGCTAGGGCCCGGACCTCTCAATACAATGAGCAGTTCTTC
.	TRBD1	TRBV29-1	TRBJ2-3	CSVVVSGGQYF	TGCAGCGTTGTAGTCTCAGGGGGGCAGTATTTT
few	TRBD1	TRBV5-1	TRBJ1-2	CASSLRGQDGYTF	TGCGCCAGCAGCTTGAGGGGGCAGGATGGCTACACCTTC
few	.	TRBV7-8	TRBJ1-2	CASSLGGLDGYTF	TGTGCCAGCAGCTTAGGAGGGCTCGATGGCTACACCTTC
few	.	TRBV27	TRBJ2-5	CASRRGGIQETQYF	TGTGCCAGCCGTCGAGGGGGGATCCAAGAGACCCAGTACTTC
.	TRBD1	TRBV4-2	TRBJ2-3	CASSKATGQGITDTQYF	TGTGCCAGCAGCAAAGCAACGGGACAGGGGATCACAGATACGCAGTATTTT
.	.	TRBV20-1	TRBJ2-6	CSAAGQRSGANVLTF	TGCAGTGCTGCTGGACAGCGCTCTGGGGCCAACGTCCTGACTTTC
many	TRBD2	TRBV7-9	TRBJ2-1	CASSRTSGSGYYNEQFF	TGTGCCAGCAGCCGGACTAGCGGGAGTGGGTACTACAATGAGCAGTTCTTC
few	TRBD2	TRBV6-5	TRBJ2-1	CASSYSRLAGDDEQFF	TGTGCCAGCAGTTACTCGAGGCTAGCGGGAGATGATGAGCAGTTCTTC
.	TRBD2	TRBV20-1	TRBJ2-3	CSAKKLAETDTQYF	TGCAGTGCCAAAAAACTAGCGGAAACAGATACGCAGTATTTT
few	.	TRBV7-2	TRBJ2-3	CASGRFGPDTQYF	TGTGCCAGCGGGCGATTCGGACCAGATACGCAGTATTTT
many	TRBD2	TRBV6-2/TRBV6-3	TRBJ2-3	CASRPTSGSRTDTQYF	TGTGCCAGCAGACCGACTAGCGGGAGTCGGACAGATACGCAGTATTTT
many	TRBD1	TRBV7-9	TRBJ1-4	CASSFIGTGTNEKLFF	TGTGCCAGCAGCTTTATAGGGACAGGAACTAATGAAAAACTGTTTTTT